The TCR beta chain under discussion was sequenced for a study of T-cell memory formation after mild COVID-19 (dated by TCRdb to about 2021). General notes on the study: Most TCR sequence clusters were specific to one of the two donors. In two donors, T-cell clones that expanded and contracted after mild COVID-19 were followed by sequencing TCRalpha and TCRbeta repertoires longitudinally. Two young, previously healthy adult volunteers made up the cohort, one male and one female. Study-level results and caveats: Clones contracting from day 15 to 85 had balanced CD4/CD8 phenotypes, while a second wave expanding from day 15 to 37 was biased towards CD4+. Contracting CD4+ clones were located mainly in the CM and EM memory subsets, whereas CD8+ clones were found to be enriched in EMRA. Some responding clones were detected in pre-infection memory, suggesting pre-existing cross-reactive memory T cells joined the SARS-CoV-2 response. Only a couple of mild cases were covered in the study, and larger cohorts including severe cases with pre-infection samples were considered necessary. SARS-CoV-2 specificity was not confirmed for the second-wave clones peaking on day 37.

Regarding this clonotype: It has no known antigen specificity. No much larger clonotype is one base removed from it; base qualities were not supplied.

Via the germline V gene, CDR1 is MNHNS and CDR2 SASEGT. V sheds 7 bases and J sheds 7 bases, leaving 16 bases between their ends. From its cysteine to its phenylalanine, the CDR3 spans 13 amino acids. Only CDR3 DNA remains: 39 bases, in frame from the first base. Ficoll-Paque density gradient centrifugation was the method used to isolate PBMCs. Reads for this sample came from an Illumina NovaSeq 6000. TCRalpha and TCRbeta cDNA libraries were constructed by 5'RACE with constant-segment primers, with sample barcodes and unique molecular identifiers being introduced. Trizol reagent was used to extract RNA from every sample. Library amplification was performed in two PCR steps, and a second sample barcode and Illumina TruSeq adapters were introduced in the second step. The libraries were sequenced on an Illumina NovaSeq using 2 x 150 bp paired-end reads. Per the authors' processing: With migec v1.2.7, reads were demultiplexed and then collapsed into UMI-guided consensus sequences. Using mixcr v2.1.11, UMI consensuses were aligned to TRA and TRB V and J templates and then assembled into clonotypes. A clonotype was counted as expanded or contracted only when both edgeR and NoisET called the clonotype significant, with the noise models trained on biological replicates. For edgeR calls, a false discovery rate-adjusted p below 0.01 and a log2 fold-change threshold of 1 were applied. PCA with hierarchical clustering of max-normalized trajectories of the 1000 most abundant clonotypes was used as exploratory dynamics analysis. The CD4 or CD8 phenotype of responding clones was assigned using the separately sequenced CD4+ and CD8+ repertoires. Starting from the raw public reads, TCRdb applied fastp trimming at Q25, assembled clones with MiXCR and retained in-frame beta chains. Rows with a matching CDR3 protein are joined into one entry that keeps the most common DNA and genes. TCRdb, not the original authors, processed these V and J calls. In all, the sample holds about 340,000 distinct CDR3 sequences, and 10% to 15% of those were seen once. Clones ranked in the top ten supply roughly 23% of the sample.

The source of this sequence is a man younger than 30 who had mild COVID-19 (a few samples of this study predate the infection). The sample titles of this study are shuffled in the database, so cell type and time point are left out; the donor was told from shared clones. The V and J segments used are TRBV6-1 and TRBJ1-1; there is no confident call for the D gene. The specimen was PBMCs or a T cell subset sorted from them (not recorded which). Here the CDR3 is given as CASKGGSRNEAFF. Read as DNA, the sequence is TGTGCCAGCAAAGGCGGGTCTCGGAATGAAGCTTTCTTT.